The 4 T cell receptor beta chains reported below all come from one sample, sequenced in a study of blood T cell repertoires in COVID-19. Some clones are missing from TCRdb's copy, which holds only in-frame ones; the method was immunoSEQ multiplex PCR. This sample has roughly 81,000 clones; approximately 91% occur once, and the top ten carry more than 10%. Sequencing was carried out using peripheral blood. Receptors originate from a man in his 70s with active or convalescent COVID-19.

V is TRBV19 and J is TRBJ1-1; TRBD1 is a possible D gene (5 bases). The V and J ends lost 2 bases and 6 bases respectively, with 13 bases between them. The V gene's germline CDR1 is LNHDA and CDR2 SQIVND (reference sequence). The CDR3 loop spans 14 amino acids. This chain's CDR3 is CASSIPTPRAEAFF. CDR3 bases: TGTGCCAGTAGTATACCGACACCCAGGGCTGAAGCTTTCTTT.

The chain carries TRBV30 and TRBJ2-3; tentatively, D is TRBD1 (6 bases). This CDR3 comprises 13 residues. In germline, CDR1 is GTSNPN, CDR2 SVGIG (reference sequence). V was clipped by 4 bases and J by 2 bases, with 10 bases between them. CDR3 coding DNA: TGTGCCTGGACGGACAGAAACACAGATACGCAGTATTTT. Protein sequence: CAWTDRNTDTQYF.

The chain is built from TRBV13 and TRBJ2-5; TRBD1 matches at 8 bases. V was pared by 3 bases and J by 5 bases, with 5 bases of the junction left unmatched. This CDR3 spans 14 amino acids. Germline values: CDR1 PRHDT, CDR2 FYEKMQ (reference sequence). The CDR3: CASSFRGLGETQYF. The CDR3, as DNA: TGTGCCAGCAGCTTCAGGGGGCTAGGGGAGACCCAGTACTTC. Full variable domain (remainder filled in from reference TRBV13 and TRBJ2-5): AAGVIQSPRHLIKEKRETATLKCYPIPRHDTVYWYQQGPGQDPQFLISFYEKMQSDKGSIPDRFSAQQFSDYHSELNMSSLELGDSALYFCASSFRGLGETQYFGPGTRLLVL.

V and J are TRBV5-5 and TRBJ1-3; the D gene is possibly TRBD1 (5 bases). CDR3 size: 16 residues. Germline CDR1 reads SGHKS; CDR2 reads YYEKEE (reference sequence). Trimming shortened V by 6 bases and J by 2 bases, and 18 bases separated the two germline ends. The CDR3 sequence is CASTLRWGDAGNTIYF. The CDR3, as DNA: TGTGCCAGCACCCTCCGGTGGGGGGACGCTGGAAACACCATATATTTT. Full variable domain (missing parts from reference TRBV5-5 and TRBJ1-3): DAGVTQSPTHLIKTRGQQVTLRCSPISGHKSVSWYQQVLGQGPQFIFQYYEKEERGRGNFPDRFSARQFPNYSSELNVNALLLGDSALYLCASTLRWGDAGNTIYFGEGSWLTVV.